The 22 T cell receptor beta chains below were found in one sample sequenced in a study of Ad26.COV2.S vaccination and SARS-CoV-2 variants. The table came from immunoSEQ multiplex PCR; TCRdb's copy has only in-frame clones and leaves some out. Of about 480,000 clones listed, approximately 90% are singletons. Treatment given: around 19 received Ad26.COV2.S at low or high dose, single or two shots; about 5 received placebo; per-sample allocation not given. Material that was analyzed had been drawn on day 63 after the first vaccine or placebo injection. The input for sequencing was peripheral blood, taken in a trial of Ad26.COV2.S vaccine versus placebo. The source of these receptors is a person between 18 and 65 years old who received the Ad26.COV2.S COVID-19 vaccine or a placebo.

The chain is built from TRBV11-3 and TRBJ2-1, with D tentatively TRBD1 (6 bases). Trimming stripped 2 bases from V and 10 bases from J, with 12 bases between. Germline lookup yields CDR1 SGHNT and CDR2 YENEEA. The length of the CDR3 is 13 residues. The CDR3 loop is CASSLKLGGEQFF. CDR3 sequence (DNA): TGTGCCAGCAGCTTAAAACTAGGGGGAGAGCAGTTCTTC.

This clone showed up just a few times. CDR3 loop: CASSQDLDVRPGNTIYF. The CDR3 DNA is TGTGCCAGCAGCCAAGATCTCGATGTCAGGCCTGGAAACACCATATATTTT. V and J are TRBV3-1 (or the pseudogene TRBV3-2) and TRBJ1-3; no reliable D call. Germline V gene lookup returns CDR1 LGHDT and CDR2 YNNKEL (reference sequence). The CDR3 loop spans 17 amino acids. The germline V and J ends were trimmed by 0 bases and 2 bases, with 14 bases remaining between them.

This chain connects TRBV27 to TRBJ2-7; weak D call: TRBD1 (5 bases). The length of the CDR3 is 13 residues. The ends were cut back, 3 bases at V and 6 bases at J, with 12 bases in the middle. Per germline, CDR1 MNHEY and CDR2 SMNVEV (reference sequence). The DNA of the CDR3 is TGTGCCAGCAGTTTGTCACAGGATCGCGAGCAGTACTTC. It specifies CASSLSQDREQYF.

The CDR3 region is CSAQSWGEQFF. The CDR3 DNA reads TGCAGTGCCCAGAGTTGGGGTGAGCAGTTCTTC. The rearrangement links TRBV20-1 to TRBJ2-1; no reliable D call. V lost 6 bases and J lost 9, with 12 bases in between. This CDR3 comprises 11 residues. Germline loops: CDR1 DFQATT, CDR2 SNEGSKA (reference sequence).

The chain uses TRBV29-1 and TRBJ2-6; 7 bases fit TRBD1. Germline assignment: CDR1 SQVTM and CDR2 ANQGSEA. With V trimmed by 5 bases and J by 0 bases, 4 bases remained unmatched. The CDR3 extends over 15 amino acids. The CDR3 here is CSVMTGSSGANVLTF. CDR3 coding DNA: TGCAGCGTTATGACAGGGAGCTCTGGGGCCAACGTCCTGACTTTC.

The rearrangement joins TRBV6-5 to TRBJ1-5; no clear D gene. The CDR3 is 15 amino acids. V lost 5 bases and J lost 0, with 11 bases in between. Germline values: CDR1 MNHEY, CDR2 SVGAGI. In nucleotides, the CDR3 is TGTGCCAGCAGTCTTGACCGATATAGCAATCAGCCCCAGCATTTT. It codes for CASSLDRYSNQPQHF.

This rearrangement joins TRBV18 to TRBJ2-1; TRBD2 agrees at 13 bases. Per the germline V gene, CDR1 is KGHSH and CDR2 is LQKENI. The CDR3 extends over 17 amino acids. The junction had 4 bases not matched to a gene; V was cut back by 3 bases and J by 2 bases. The CDR3: CASSPTLAGGTYNEQFF. For the CDR3, the DNA is TGTGCCAGCTCACCGACACTAGCGGGAGGGACCTACAATGAGCAGTTCTTC.

The V and J genes are TRBV28 and TRBJ2-1; 11 nucleotides align to TRBD2. CDR3 size: 17 residues. Germline V gene lookup returns CDR1 MDHEN and CDR2 SYDVKM. The V segment lost 5 bases and the J segment 7 bases; nucleotides outside the gene matches: 13. The CDR3 bases are TGTGCCAGCAGTCTAGAGGGGCTAGCGGGGGGAGGGAATGAGCAGTTCTTC. It yields the protein CASSLEGLAGGGNEQFF.

The V gene is TRBV24-1, the J gene TRBJ1-2; D is unresolved. V lost 3 bases and J lost 4, with 11 bases in between. The CDR3 runs 14 residues. Germline V gene sequence: CDR1 KGHDR, CDR2 SFDVKD. The CDR3 DNA reads as TGTGCCACCAGTGATCCTCGGATGGGCTATGGCTACACCTTC. Translating gives CATSDPRMGYGYTF.

The V call is TRBV30, the J call TRBJ1-6; D possibly corresponds to TRBD1 (6 bases). This CDR3 has 14 residues. Germline CDR1 reads GTSNPN; CDR2 reads SVGIG (reference sequence). The ends were cut back, 4 bases at V and 6 bases at J, with 13 bases in the middle. The CDR3 DNA sequence: TGTGCCTGGAACTCCTGGACAGCTAATTCACCCCTCCACTTT. Its translation: CAWNSWTANSPLHF.

This chain connects TRBV7-9 to TRBJ2-5; D might be TRBD2 (5 bases). The CDR3 spans 15 residues. V lost 5 bases and J lost 0, with 13 bases in between. Germline assignment: CDR1 SEHNR and CDR2 FQNEAQ (reference sequence). In DNA form, the CDR3 reads TGTGCCAGCAGCCCGTGGGGAGTAGACCAAGAGACCCAGTACTTC. Translation gives CASSPWGVDQETQYF.

This clone was counted only a few times. The gene calls are TRBV7-6 and TRBJ2-1; TRBD1 matches 9 bases. This CDR3 spans 19 amino acids. The junction had 15 bases not matched to a gene; V was cut back by 4 bases and J by 2 bases. CDR1 is SGHVS, CDR2 FNYEAQ, per germline. CDR3 residues: CASSSRTGDNFSPYNEQFF. The CDR3 DNA reads TGTGCCAGCAGCTCCCGGACAGGGGACAACTTTTCCCCCTACAATGAGCAGTTCTTC.

Comments on this clone: Other DNA sequences within the sample encode an identical CDR3. The CDR3 protein is CASSLSGSSYEQYF. DNA for the CDR3: TGTGCCAGCAGCTTATCCGGGAGCTCCTACGAGCAGTACTTC. The chain combines TRBV7-2 with TRBJ2-7; D is possibly TRBD2 (6 bases). The V gene's germline CDR1 is SGHTA and CDR2 FQGNSA. The ends were cut back, 2 bases at V and 0 bases at J, with 8 bases in the middle. The CDR3 is made up of 14 amino acids.

The sample holds one count of this clone. The chain employs TRBV10-3 and TRBJ1-1; TRBD1 agrees at 7 bases. The CDR3 consists of 15 residues. J gave up 2 bases and V 3 bases, and 6 bases lay outside the gene matches. CDR1 is ENHRY, CDR2 SYGVKD, per germline. The CDR3 nucleotides are TGTGCCATCAGTGACCCCGGGACAGCTAACACTGAAGCTTTCTTT. It is translated as CAISDPGTANTEAFF.

J is TRBJ2-7 and V is TRBV19; D ambiguous. The germline CDR1 and CDR2 sequences are LNHDA and SQIVND (reference sequence). The length of the CDR3 is 13 residues. Trimming took off 5 bases at V and 2 bases at J, with 10 bases between the two ends. CDR3 amino acids: CASSRPSPYEQYF. The CDR3 DNA reads TGTGCCAGTAGTCGTCCGAGCCCCTACGAGCAGTACTTC. The variable domain in full, with the rest retrieved from reference TRBV19 and TRBJ2-7, is DGGITQSPKYLFRKEGQNVTLSCEQNLNHDAMYWYRQDPGQGLRLIYYSQIVNDFQKGDIAEGYSVSREKKESFPLTVTSAQKNPTAFYLCASSRPSPYEQYFGPGTRLTVT.

The chain recombines TRBV12-5 with TRBJ2-2; possible D gene TRBD2, 6 bases. Deletions cut 0 bases from V and 6 bases from J, with 14 bases between. Germline V gene data show CDR1 as LGHNT and CDR2 as FRNRAP. The CDR3 spans 16 residues. The CDR3 here is CASGLVLAGPPGELFF. The CDR3 coding sequence is TGTGCTAGTGGTTTGGTTCTTGCGGGGCCCCCCGGGGAGCTGTTTTTT. Full variable domain (missing parts from reference TRBV12-5 and TRBJ2-2): DARVTQTPRHKVTEMGQEVTMRCQPILGHNTVFWYRQTMMQGLELLAYFRNRAPLDDSGMPKDRFSAEMPDATLATLKIQPSEPRDSAVYFCASGLVLAGPPGELFFGEGSRLTVL.

The chain is built from TRBV19 and TRBJ1-5, with D tentatively TRBD1 (5 bases). From germline, CDR1 is LNHDA and CDR2 SQIVND (reference sequence). This CDR3 spans 15 amino acids. Deletions cut 6 bases from V and 5 bases from J, with 17 bases between. The chain's CDR3 is CASRLGAGVHQPQHF. The CDR3 DNA is TGTGCCAGTAGACTAGGGGCGGGGGTTCATCAGCCCCAGCATTTT. Variable domain in full (rest from reference TRBV19 and TRBJ1-5): DGGITQSPKYLFRKEGQNVTLSCEQNLNHDAMYWYRQDPGQGLRLIYYSQIVNDFQKGDIAEGYSVSREKKESFPLTVTSAQKNPTAFYLCASRLGAGVHQPQHFGDGTRLSIL.

This clone was seen only a few times. This chain connects TRBV18 to TRBJ1-2; TRBD1 might be the D (5 bases). CDR1 and CDR2 from the germline V gene are KGHSH and LQKENI. This CDR3 has 13 residues. V was cut by 5 bases and J by 1 base, with 8 bases left in between. The CDR3: CASSATVNYGYTF. CDR3 sequence (DNA): TGTGCCAGCTCAGCGACAGTTAACTATGGCTACACCTTC.

The rearrangement links TRBV10-3 to TRBJ2-7, with D perhaps given as TRBD1 or TRBD2 (6 bases each). The CDR3 consists of 14 residues. Trimming shortened V by 3 bases and J by 3 bases, and 12 bases separated the two germline ends. Looked up from germline, CDR1 is ENHRY and CDR2 is SYGVKD. This chain's CDR3 is CAISDRGLLYEQYF. In DNA, the CDR3 is TGTGCCATCAGTGACCGGGGGCTCCTCTACGAGCAGTACTTC.

Turning to this clone: This sample includes further DNA sequences coding for the same CDR3. V and J are TRBV3-1 (or the pseudogene TRBV3-2) and TRBJ2-7; 12 positions agree with TRBD2. V trimming: 2 bases; J trimming: 1 base; junction bases outside the gene matches: 0. The CDR3 totals 15 residues. In germline, CDR1 is LGHDT, CDR2 YNNKEL (reference sequence). For the CDR3, the DNA is TGTGCCAGCAGCCAACTAGCGGGAGGGTCCTACGAGCAGTACTTC. Translation: CASSQLAGGSYEQYF.

The chain is built from TRBV9 and TRBJ2-2; D remains unclear. Germline CDR1 is SGDLS and CDR2 is YYNGEE. The CDR3 is 14 residues long. V dropped 1 base and J dropped 0 bases, with 4 bases sitting between them. In DNA form, the CDR3 reads TGTGCCAGCAGCGTATCTCCGAACACCGGGGAGCTGTTTTTT. As protein: CASSVSPNTGELFF.

The chain recombines TRBV19 with TRBJ2-6; D not certain. CDR1 is LNHDA and CDR2 is SQIVND in the germline V gene (reference sequence). V was pared by 4 bases and J by 0 bases, with 10 bases between. This CDR3 region has 16 residues. CDR3 in DNA: TGTGCCAGTAGTAGATTACAAAACTCTGGGGCCAACGTCCTGACTTTC. Protein: CASSRLQNSGANVLTF.